Each of the 29 T cell receptor beta chains below was sequenced from the same sample in a study of CD8+ T cells in alopecia areata. RNA extraction and reverse transcription yielded cDNA as sequencing template. Data came from immunoSEQ multiplex PCR; TCRdb stores just in-frame clones and leaves some out. The data show about 200,000 clones, roughly two fifths seen once. Treatment indicated: oral pan-JAK inhibitor, 5-10 mg twice daily. This sample comprised CD4+ T cells sorted from blood, obtained between weeks 30 and 35, from a patient treated with tofacitinib. These receptor sequences come from a human donor with alopecia areata.

The chain recombines TRBV30 with TRBJ2-2; the D gene is possibly TRBD1 (6 bases). V lost 0 bases to trimming and J lost 6 bases, with 8 bases between them. Germline assignment: CDR1 GTSNPN and CDR2 SVGIG (reference sequence). The CDR3 loop spans 13 amino acids. The CDR3 sequence: CAWSVSGAGELFF. The DNA of the CDR3 is TGTGCCTGGAGTGTATCAGGGGCCGGGGAGCTGTTTTTT.

This clone was found a few times. This chain joins TRBV11-1 and TRBJ2-3, with D unresolved. The CDR3 is 12 amino acids. V lost 4 bases and J 4 bases, leaving 6 bases between the germline ends. The germline V gene has CDR1 SGHAT and CDR2 FQDESV (reference sequence). The DNA of the CDR3 is TGTGCCAGCAGCTCCCTGGCAGATACGCAGTATTTT. This sequence encodes CASSSLADTQYF.

The gene calls are TRBV30 and TRBJ1-1; D is undetermined. This CDR3 is built from 14 residues. V was shortened by 2 bases and J by 0 bases, with 10 bases between the two germline ends. Germline values: CDR1 GTSNPN, CDR2 SVGIG (reference sequence). This CDR3 reads CAWSLGWLNTEAFF. The CDR3 nucleotides are TGTGCCTGGAGTTTGGGGTGGCTGAACACTGAAGCTTTCTTT.

This clone was seen more than once but under ten times. V gene TRBV29-1 combines with J gene TRBJ2-1; D unclear. In germline, CDR1 is SQVTM, CDR2 ANQGSEA. V lost 3 bases and J 1 base, leaving 13 bases between the germline ends. The CDR3 covers 15 residues. The CDR3: CSVDTLLSSYNEQFF. CDR3 nucleotide sequence: TGCAGCGTTGATACATTATTGAGTTCCTACAATGAGCAGTTCTTC.

A few counts support this clone. The J gene is TRBJ2-5, the V gene TRBV30; D gene unclear. The CDR3 runs to 15 residues. The germline CDR1 and CDR2 sequences are GTSNPN and SVGIG (reference sequence). The V gene lost 3 bases and the J gene lost 5 bases, with 19 bases spanning the gap. The CDR3 sequence is CAWSVGIDVSETQYF. The CDR3, as DNA: TGTGCCTGGAGCGTTGGAATAGATGTTTCGGAGACCCAGTACTTC.

The rearrangement joins TRBV5-4 to TRBJ2-5; 10 nucleotides line up with TRBD2. The CDR3 is made up of 16 amino acids. CDR1 SGHNT and CDR2 YYREEE come from the germline V gene (reference sequence). The ends lost 2 bases at V and 4 bases at J; junction bases unmatched: 8. Written as DNA, the CDR3 is TGTGCCAGCAGCTTCCCAGCGGGAGGGCAAGGAGAGACCCAGTACTTC. It encodes CASSFPAGGQGETQYF.

CDR3 nucleotides: TGTGCCAGCAGCTCCCTCACAGGGGCCCGTCAGCCCCAGCATTTT. Amino acid sequence: CASSSLTGARQPQHF. This chain links TRBV5-4 with TRBJ1-5; 7 bases agree with TRBD1. This CDR3 has 15 amino acids. The junction had 9 bases not matched to a gene; V was cut back by 3 bases and J by 6 bases. The germline V gene has CDR1 SGHNT and CDR2 YYREEE (reference sequence).

The chain combines TRBV7-2 with TRBJ2-2; D not resolved. The germline V gene has CDR1 SGHTA and CDR2 FQGNSA. V was pared by 6 bases and J by 5 bases, with 13 bases between. CDR3 length: 14 amino acids. In DNA, the CDR3 is TGTGCCAGCAGGTCTCCCCAACCAACCGGGGAGCTGTTTTTT. Its protein is CASRSPQPTGELFF.

The gene calls are TRBV30 and TRBJ2-5; D gene ambiguous. Looked up from germline, CDR1 is GTSNPN and CDR2 is SVGIG (reference sequence). The CDR3 length is 14 residues. V shed 0 bases and J shed 3 bases, with 11 bases lying between them. The CDR3 DNA reads as TGTGCCTGGAGTGTACTTGGGGTGAAAGAGACCCAGTACTTC. Protein product: CAWSVLGVKETQYF.

This clone was counted only a few times. V is TRBV30 and J is TRBJ1-2; 8 nucleotides align to TRBD1. V lost 5 bases, J lost 2 bases, and 7 bases stayed unmatched. This CDR3 is 14 amino acids long. CDR1 and CDR2 (germline): GTSNPN, SVGIG (reference sequence). This CDR3 reads CAWARQGINYGYTF. DNA of the CDR3: TGTGCCTGGGCCCGACAGGGGATCAACTATGGCTACACCTTC.

The rearrangement joins TRBV9 to TRBJ2-1, with 9 bases fitting TRBD2. Unmatched junction bases numbered 2, after V lost 4 bases and J lost 3 bases. This CDR3 has 14 amino acids. CDR1 is SGDLS, CDR2 YYNGEE, per germline. The DNA for the CDR3 is TGTGCCAGCAGCAGTAGCGGGAGCTACAATGAGCAGTTCTTC. The encoded protein is CASSSSGSYNEQFF.

J is TRBJ1-2 and V is TRBV6-6; a possible D gene is TRBD1 (6 bases). CDR3 length: 12 residues. The V end was cut by 6 bases, the J end by 4 bases, with 9 bases between. CDR1 and CDR2 (germline): MNHNY, SVGAGI (reference sequence). The CDR3 DNA follows: TGTGCCAGCAGGAAGGGGGGCTATGGCTACACCTTC. Translation: CASRKGGYGYTF.

This clone was found many times. The chain is built from TRBV5-1 and TRBJ2-4; D assignment may be TRBD1 or TRBD2 (5 bases each). The germline V and J ends were trimmed by 4 bases and 6 bases, with 8 bases remaining between them. The germline CDR1 and CDR2 sequences are SGHRS and YFSETQ. There are 12 residues in the CDR3. CDR3 sequence: CASSGDGNIQYF. For the CDR3, the DNA is TGCGCCAGCAGCGGGGACGGAAACATTCAGTACTTC.

This chain joins TRBV9 and TRBJ2-7, with 9 bases aligning to TRBD1. The CDR3 covers 14 residues. Germline lookup yields CDR1 SGDLS and CDR2 YYNGEE. The junction had 5 bases not matched to a gene; V was cut back by 3 bases and J by 4 bases. The CDR3 loop is CASSAQQGAYEQYF. As DNA, the CDR3 is TGTGCCAGCAGCGCCCAACAGGGGGCTTACGAGCAGTACTTC. Variable domain in full (rest from reference TRBV9 and TRBJ2-7): DSGVTQTPKHLITATGQRVTLRCSPRSGDLSVYWYQQSLDQGLQFLIQYYNGEERAKGNILERFSAQQFPDLHSELNLSSLELGDSALYFCASSAQQGAYEQYFGPGTRLTVT.

This chain uses TRBV2 with TRBJ2-1; D gene ambiguous. This CDR3 is 11 amino acids long. V was trimmed by 8 bases and J by 8 bases, leaving 10 bases between them. From germline, CDR1 is SNHLY and CDR2 FYNNEI. CDR3 coding DNA: TGTGCCAGCGGGTACTCGGATGAGCAGTTCTTC. Amino acids: CASGYSDEQFF.

V is TRBV5-6 and J is TRBJ1-2; D might be TRBD1 (5 bases). The ends were cut back, 0 bases at V and 1 base at J, with 13 bases in the middle. CDR3 length: 16 amino acids. The germline gives CDR1 SGHDT, CDR2 YYEEEE. Written as DNA, the CDR3 is TGTGCCAGCAGCTTGGATGGGCAGGGTATTAACTATGGCTACACCTTC. It codes for CASSLDGQGINYGYTF.

The chain has TRBV5-1 and TRBJ2-1; 9 bases map to TRBD2. The CDR3 sequence is 15 residues long. Germline V gene lookup returns CDR1 SGHRS and CDR2 YFSETQ. With V trimmed by 2 bases and J by 7 bases, 7 bases remained unmatched. The CDR3 DNA follows: TGCGCCAGCAGCTTTACTAGCGGGCCCACAAATGAGCAGTTCTTC. As protein: CASSFTSGPTNEQFF. The entire variable domain, with the rest obtained from reference TRBV5-1 and TRBJ2-1, is as follows: KAGVTQTPRYLIKTRGQQVTLSCSPISGHRSVSWYQQTPGQGLQFLFEYFSETQRNKGNFPGRFSGRQFSNSRSEMNVSTLELGDSALYLCASSFTSGPTNEQFFGPGTRLTVL.

A word on this clone: The same CDR3 arises from other DNA sequences in this sample as well. The V and J genes are TRBV2 and TRBJ2-3, with D hard to call. The V end was cut by 2 bases, the J end by 5 bases, with 5 bases between. The CDR3 runs 12 residues. Per the germline V gene, CDR1 is SNHLY and CDR2 is FYNNEI. CDR3: CASSELGDTQYF. The CDR3 DNA sequence: TGTGCCAGCAGTGAACTAGGAGATACGCAGTATTTT.

A few counts support this clone. The chain has TRBV5-1 and TRBJ2-7; possibly TRBD1 or TRBD2 for D (5 bases each). CDR1 and CDR2 from the germline V gene are SGHRS and YFSETQ. V was pared by 4 bases and J by 3 bases, with 11 bases between. CDR3 length equals 13 residues. The CDR3 sequence is CASSRGANYEQYF. CDR3 nucleotides: TGCGCCAGCAGCCGGGGCGCTAACTACGAGCAGTACTTC.

CDR3 amino acids: CASSYITGAAYEQYF. The CDR3 DNA reads as TGTGCCAGCAGTTATATCACGGGGGCCGCCTACGAGCAGTACTTC. The chain recombines TRBV6-5 with TRBJ2-7; D is tentatively TRBD1 or TRBD2 (6 bases each). Deletions cut 3 bases from V and 2 bases from J, with 14 bases between. The CDR3 consists of 15 residues. The germline gives CDR1 MNHEY, CDR2 SVGAGI.

The J gene is TRBJ1-2, the V gene TRBV7-9, with D unresolved. CDR1 SEHNR and CDR2 FQNEAQ come from the germline V gene (reference sequence). V was trimmed by 5 bases and J by 3 bases, leaving 10 bases between them. This CDR3 is built from 13 residues. The CDR3 region has the DNA TGTGCCAGCAGCCTGACTGAAGACTATGGCTACACCTTC. Encoded protein: CASSLTEDYGYTF.

This clone was counted between two and nine times. The gene calls are TRBV28 and TRBJ2-3, with a weak D call TRBD2 (7 bases). Germline CDR1 and CDR2: MDHEN and SYDVKM. Trimming pared 5 bases from V and 5 bases from J, leaving 17 bases between. This CDR3 spans 15 amino acids. CDR3 bases: TGTGCCAGCAGTCTGGCGGGGGCCGGGGGAGATACGCAGTATTTT. This encodes CASSLAGAGGDTQYF.

This sequence joins TRBV7-9 and TRBJ2-6, with 10 bases that match TRBD2. Losses at the gene ends were 4 bases for V and 1 base for J; bases not matched to a gene: 10. The CDR3 contains 19 residues. Per the germline V gene, CDR1 is SEHNR and CDR2 is FQNEAQ (reference sequence). CDR3: CASSSSGREFASGANVLTF. The CDR3 DNA follows: TGTGCCAGCAGCTCCAGCGGGAGGGAATTTGCGTCTGGGGCCAACGTCCTGACTTTC.

This clone was seen only a few times. This sequence joins TRBV29-1 and TRBJ2-3, with D unclear. Germline CDR1 is SQVTM and CDR2 is ANQGSEA. The CDR3 totals 13 residues. V lost 5 bases, J lost 0 bases, and 9 bases lay in between. CDR3 region: CSVRIPSTDTQYF. The CDR3 DNA reads as TGCAGCGTTCGTATCCCTAGCACAGATACGCAGTATTTT.

This clone has just one count. The gene calls are TRBV2 and TRBJ2-3, with TRBD1 matching over 7 bases. This CDR3 is built from 13 residues. Looked up from germline, CDR1 is SNHLY and CDR2 is FYNNEI. Trimming removed 7 bases from V and 2 bases from J; junction bases left unmatched: 3. The CDR3 nucleotides read TGTGCCAGCAAGGGACAGCTCACAGATACGCAGTATTTT. Translation: CASKGQLTDTQYF.

This clone showed up just a few times. The chain is built from TRBV5-4 and TRBJ1-5; D unresolved. The CDR3 loop spans 16 amino acids. V lost 0 bases to trimming and J lost 0 bases, with 10 bases between them. Germline lookup yields CDR1 SGHNT and CDR2 YYREEE (reference sequence). The CDR3 DNA reads as TGTGCCAGCAGCTTGGGAGGGCCGAATAGCAATCAGCCCCAGCATTTT. Translating it yields CASSLGGPNSNQPQHF.

This clone was observed a few times. The rearrangement links TRBV6-5 to TRBJ1-5; unclear D gene. V was trimmed by 0 bases and J by 5 bases, leaving 5 bases between them. The CDR3 is 13 amino acids. CDR1 MNHEY and CDR2 SVGAGI come from the germline V gene. The CDR3 protein is CASSYSFYQPQHF. In nucleotides, the CDR3 is TGTGCCAGCAGTTACTCGTTCTATCAGCCCCAGCATTTT.

This sequence joins TRBV7-2 and TRBJ1-3, with D perhaps TRBD1 (5 bases). Germline V gives CDR1 SGHTA, CDR2 FQGNSA. This CDR3 spans 16 amino acids. V gave up 5 bases and J gave up 4 bases, with 18 bases separating them. CDR3 amino acids: CASSAFQGVRGNTIYF. CDR3 in DNA: TGTGCCAGCAGCGCATTTCAGGGAGTGAGGGGAAACACCATATATTTT.

This clone has more than one count but fewer than ten. The chain couples TRBV30 to TRBJ1-5; a weak D match, TRBD1 (5 bases). This CDR3 contains 14 residues. V was pared by 0 bases and J by 11 bases, with 17 bases between. Germline assignment: CDR1 GTSNPN and CDR2 SVGIG (reference sequence). In DNA, the CDR3 is TGTGCCTGGAGTGTTCCGGGGCGTATCAAATCCCAGCATTTT. Its protein is CAWSVPGRIKSQHF.